These 12 T cell receptor beta chains originate from one sample sequenced in a study of radiotherapy plus CTLA-4 blockade in lung cancer. Generated by immunoSEQ multiplex PCR, the TCRdb table keeps only in-frame clones and is missing some. Among some 100,000 clones, around 81% were seen once, and the ten largest hold just over 14%. The sequencing used peripheral blood, collected from a patient treated with radiotherapy plus ipilimumab. The receptors shown here come from a human donor with non-small cell lung cancer that progressed on radiotherapy plus ipilimumab.

About this clone: One junction end does not reproduce the germline sequence, and a read error may be involved. The chain is built from TRBV2 and TRBJ2-1; 14 bases fit TRBD2. From germline, CDR1 is SNHLY and CDR2 FYNNEI. The CDR3 extends over 15 amino acids. The CDR3 bases are TGTGCCAGCAGTGGAACCGGACTAGCGGGGGGTGAGCTGTTCTTC. Its translation is CASSGTGLAGGELFF.

The chain combines TRBV27 with TRBJ2-6, with 7 bases identical to TRBD1. Germline-derived CDR1 and CDR2 are MNHEY and SMNVEV (reference sequence). The CDR3 length is 15 residues. With 8 bases clipped from V and 0 bases from J, the junction kept 4 bases outside the gene matches. The CDR3 DNA is TGTGCCAGCCGGGACAGCTACTCTGGGGCCAACGTCCTGACTTTC. Its protein product is CASRDSYSGANVLTF.

The genes are TRBV7-9 and TRBJ2-7, with 13 positions matching TRBD2. CDR3 length: 14 residues. V was clipped by 5 bases and J by 3 bases; unmatched bases: 1. Per germline, CDR1 SEHNR and CDR2 FQNEAQ (reference sequence). DNA for the CDR3: TGTGCCAGCAGCCGGACTAGCGGGGGCTACGAGCAGTACTTC. It translates to CASSRTSGGYEQYF.

V usage is TRBV5-1 and J usage is TRBJ2-1, with 11 bases fitting TRBD2. Germline lookup yields CDR1 SGHRS and CDR2 YFSETQ. The V gene end was trimmed by 4 bases and the J gene end by 5 bases; junction bases not matched to a gene: 8. This CDR3 has 16 amino acids. CDR3 bases: TGCGCCAGCAGCCCTTTAGCGGGAGGGCCGAACAATGAGCAGTTCTTC. This sequence encodes CASSPLAGGPNNEQFF.

This clone was picked up one time. The gene calls are TRBV2 and TRBJ2-7; D not resolved. The V gene lost 7 bases and the J gene lost 4 bases, with 5 bases spanning the gap. Looked up from germline, CDR1 is SNHLY and CDR2 is FYNNEI. The CDR3 totals 10 residues. The CDR3 DNA sequence: TGTGCCAGCAAGCTTTACGAGCAGTACTTC. The encoded protein is CASKLYEQYF. Supplemented by reference TRBV2 and TRBJ2-7, the full variable domain reads EPEVTQTPSHQVTQMGQEVILRCVPISNHLYFYWYRQILGQKVEFLVSFYNNEISEKSEIFDDQFSVERPDGSNFTLKIRSTKLEDSAMYFCASKLYEQYFGPGTRLTVT.

The V call is TRBV9, the J call TRBJ1-2; D is ambiguous. The CDR3 extends over 11 amino acids. Per germline, CDR1 SGDLS and CDR2 YYNGEE. Trimming pared 0 bases from V and 4 bases from J, leaving 1 base between. CDR3 DNA: TGTGCCAGCAGCGTAGGCTATGGCTACACCTTC. The encoded protein is CASSVGYGYTF.

The chain is built from TRBV4-3 and TRBJ2-3, with D possibly TRBD2 on 6 matching bases. The length of the CDR3 is 16 residues. Germline CDR1 and CDR2: LGHNA and YSLEER. V dropped 0 bases and J dropped 4 bases, with 14 bases sitting between them. CDR3 coding DNA: TGCGCCAGCAGCCAAGATAGGTGGGGCGGGGCAGATACGCAGTATTTT. Its protein product is CASSQDRWGGADTQYF.

This clone was seen just once. J is TRBJ1-2 and V is TRBV27, with a weak D call TRBD1 (5 bases). This CDR3 region has 13 residues. Germline V gene data show CDR1 as MNHEY and CDR2 as SMNVEV (reference sequence). Between the trimmed V and J ends, which lost 3 bases and 8 bases, there was a span of 13 bases. The DNA of the CDR3 is TGTGCCAGCAGTTTGGGCAGGGAGAGAGGCTACACCTTC. Residues: CASSLGRERGYTF.

V usage is TRBV18 and J usage is TRBJ1-3; the D gene is possibly TRBD1 (5 bases). Germline values: CDR1 KGHSH, CDR2 LQKENI. Trimming pared 3 bases from V and 0 bases from J, leaving 15 bases between. The CDR3 extends over 17 amino acids. CDR3 in DNA: TGTGCCAGCTCACCGAACCTAGTCGGGACCTCTGGAAACACCATATATTTT. Residues: CASSPNLVGTSGNTIYF.

This chain links TRBV5-6 with TRBJ1-2, with D hard to call. Germline V gene sequence: CDR1 SGHDT, CDR2 YYEEEE. The CDR3 totals 13 residues. V was trimmed by 4 bases and J by 6 bases, leaving 13 bases between them. CDR3 in DNA: TGTGCCAGCAGCCCGGGCGGGGAAGATGGCTACACCTTC. Translating it yields CASSPGGEDGYTF.

This clone was detected a few times. This chain uses TRBV6-1 with TRBJ2-2; D is perhaps TRBD2 (7 bases). This CDR3 contains 15 residues. CDR1 and CDR2 (germline): MNHNS, SASEGT. V gave up 0 bases and J gave up 4 bases, with 9 bases separating them. The CDR3 region has the DNA TGTGCCAGCAGTGAAGCGCGGGGGCTCACCGGGGAGCTGTTTTTT. This encodes CASSEARGLTGELFF.

The V call is TRBV7-2, the J call TRBJ2-3; D is ambiguous. V was cut by 6 bases and J by 2 bases, with 15 bases left in between. CDR3 length: 15 amino acids. Germline lookup yields CDR1 SGHTA and CDR2 FQGNSA. Here the CDR3 reads CASSPVGWFTDTQYF. The CDR3 coding sequence is TGTGCCAGCAGTCCCGTGGGGTGGTTCACAGATACGCAGTATTTT.